This T cell receptor (beta chain) was obtained from a study of blood T cell repertoires in COVID-19. Measured with immunoSEQ multiplex PCR; TCRdb has only the in-frame clones, and not every one. This table has over 60,000 clones, 80% to 90% appearing once. CDR3 length: 17 amino acids. Germline V CDR1 and CDR2: SEHNR, FQNEAQ (reference sequence). V lost 4 bases, J lost 2 bases, and 8 bases stayed unmatched. This TCR was recovered from a man at least 80 years old with acute or convalescent COVID-19. The V and J genes are TRBV7-9 and TRBJ2-2; TRBD1 agrees at 9 bases. The sample consisted of peripheral blood. The DNA of the CDR3 is TGTGCCAGCAGCTCTCCGGGGACAGGGAAAAACACCGGGGAGCTGTTTTTT. Its translation: CASSSPGTGKNTGELFF. Combining the CDR3 with reference TRBV7-9 and TRBJ2-2 gives the whole variable domain DTGVSQNPRHKITKRGQNVTFRCDPISEHNRLYWYRQTLGQGPEFLTYFQNEAQLEKSRLLSDRFSAERPKGSFSTLEIQRTEQGDSAMYLCASSSPGTGKNTGELFFGEGSRLTVL.